This TCR beta chain came from a study of read filtering for tumor transcriptome and immune sequencing (TCRdb year 2020). About the study as a whole: The cohort had about 17 male and some 15 female patients with a mean age of about 66 years, ranging from about 47 to 90. One of the main goals was to work out a read-filtering strategy for immune repertoire data, in particular whether clonotypes backed by only a single read should be removed. TCR-region mapped reads per sample ranged from about 4 to 10.27 million with IR-seq versus only about 85 to 1,300 with RNA-seq. By revised international staging, under 10 patients were R-ISS I, about 15 were R-ISS II and 6 or 7 were R-ISS III. After DNase treatment, whole-transcriptome libraries were prepared using the TruSeq RNA Access Library Prep Kit. TCR repertoires obtained by targeted immune repertoire sequencing and by bulk whole-transcriptome sequencing performed on the same bone marrow samples were compared. Beyond this particular receptor, the publication reports: When single-read clonotypes were removed, the proportions of shared clonotypes in IR-seq and RNA-seq correlated more strongly. Rather than purified T cells, the sorted CD138-negative fraction was a mixed bone marrow immune population. Compared with RNA-seq, IR-seq captured clonotypes at much greater depth and more reliably, and a smaller IR-seq throughput was enough to identify most of the shared clonotypes. Single-read clonotypes made up about four fifths of clonotypes but 3.5% to 4.5% of total reads in IR-seq, and 70% to 75% of clonotypes and approximately 45% of reads in RNA-seq.

Each patient had bone marrow sampled at the time of active disease. Ficoll-Hypaque density gradient centrifugation was used to isolate the bone marrow mononuclear cells. Myeloma plasma cells were removed and CD138-negative cells were collected by negative selection after labeling with CD138 magnetic microbeads on a MACS separator. The purity of the isolated cells was checked by flow cytometry with CD138 antibodies on an Attune NxT. Total RNA was extracted using TRIzol reagent and was quantified on a NanoDrop spectrophotometer. For each patient, the CD138-negative bone marrow sample underwent paired RNA-seq and IR-seq. A total of 13 residues make up the CDR3, ends included. Only CDR3 DNA remains: 39 bases, in frame from the first base. CDR1 and CDR2 (KGHSH, LQKENI) derive from the germline V gene. Cut back by 4 bases and 4 bases, the V and J ends lie 11 bases apart. In regard to this clonotype: Its antigen target is currently unknown. Since a much larger clone is just one base distant, this may be a read error. As the CDR3 is not closed by the conserved phenylalanine or tryptophan, this likely results from a read error.

TCR libraries were built from about 370 ng RNA with the Immunoverse kit, using molecular barcoded adaptors covering alpha/delta and beta/gamma chains. TCR library preparation was performed with the same RNA that was used for transcriptome sequencing. An Illumina HiSeq 4000 with 2 x 150 cycles was used to sequence the TCR libraries. In the source study's methods: MiXCR aligned TCR reads to human V, D, J and C references and assembled the aligned reads into CDR3 clonotypes, with quality filtering and error correction included. Clonotype counts and gene usage diversity were analyzed with the tcR package in R. For inspection of raw mapping reads, RNA-seq reads were mapped by STAR aligner version 2.5.3a onto GRCh37 of the human genome. To test how sequencing depth affected the clonotypes detected, IR-seq fastq files were randomly downsampled with Seqtk 1.3. Clones were called with MiXCR by TCRdb after fastp trimmed the public reads at Q25, and only in-frame beta chains were retained. When rows share a CDR3 protein, they turn into one entry using the most common DNA and genes. What appears here as the V and J calls and clone size reflects TCRdb's work, not the paper's. The sample table holds around 40,000 distinct CDR3 sequences, of which 12% to 15% were seen once. Jointly, the top ten make up 25% to 30% of the sample.

The clonotype was recovered from a donor aged 40 or older with multiple myeloma. Sequencing used a population of CD138-negative cells sorted from bone marrow. Read against the paper, the sample's cell subset or site label means: bone marrow mononuclear cells depleted of CD138+ plasma/myeloma cells by negative magnetic selection. The V and J segments used are TRBV18 and TRBJ2-7; a confident D gene designation cannot be given. The CDR3 loop reads CASSREVTYEQYY. The bases are TGTGCCAGCTCACGGGAAGTCACTTACGAGCAGTACTAC.